This T cell receptor beta chain was documented in a study of immune characterization of retroperitoneal liposarcoma. TCRdb processed the PCR reads anew with MiXCR; each CDR3 protein has one entry. The sample shows 6,500 to 7,500 distinct CDR3 sequences, about 29% of them seen only once. Germline-derived CDR1 and CDR2 are MNHNS and SASEGT. The ends were cut back, 6 bases at V and 3 bases at J, with 9 bases in the middle. This CDR3 is built from 13 residues. This TCR came from a female donor with retroperitoneal liposarcoma. The chain recombines TRBV6-1 with TRBJ2-1, with D possibly being TRBD1 (5 bases). Specimen: tumor tissue. The CDR3 is CASRQDSYNEQFF. The CDR3 bases are TGTGCCAGCAGACAAGACAGCTACAATGAGCAGTTCTTC.